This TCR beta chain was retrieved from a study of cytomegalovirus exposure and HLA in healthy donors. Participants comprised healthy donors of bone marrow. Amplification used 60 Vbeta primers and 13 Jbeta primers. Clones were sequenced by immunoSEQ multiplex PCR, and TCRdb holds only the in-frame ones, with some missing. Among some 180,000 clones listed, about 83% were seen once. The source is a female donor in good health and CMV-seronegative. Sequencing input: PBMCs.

The CDR3 region has the DNA TGTGCCAGCACCAAAACTGAGGACAGTCGAGGCTACACCTTC. Residues: CASTKTEDSRGYTF. The V call is TRBV9, the J call TRBJ1-2; tentatively, D is TRBD1 (6 bases). Germline V lookup: CDR1 SGDLS, CDR2 YYNGEE. CDR3 size: 14 residues. Trimming took 6 bases from V and 8 from J, leaving 20 bases between them.